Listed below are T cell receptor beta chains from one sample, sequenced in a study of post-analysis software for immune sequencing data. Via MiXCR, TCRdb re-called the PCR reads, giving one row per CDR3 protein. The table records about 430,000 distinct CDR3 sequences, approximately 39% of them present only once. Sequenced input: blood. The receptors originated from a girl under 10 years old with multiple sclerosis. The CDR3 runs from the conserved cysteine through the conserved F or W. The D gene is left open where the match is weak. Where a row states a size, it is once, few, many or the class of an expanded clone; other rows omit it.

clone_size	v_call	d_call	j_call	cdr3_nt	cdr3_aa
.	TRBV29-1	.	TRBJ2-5	TGCAGCGTTGATGGTGAAGAGACCCAGTACTTC	CSVDGEETQYF
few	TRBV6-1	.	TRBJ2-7	TGTGCCAGCAGTGAACCCGACAGCTGGGGCTACGAGCAGTACTTC	CASSEPDSWGYEQYF
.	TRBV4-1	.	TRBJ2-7	TGCGCCAGCAGCCAAGAAAGGGGTACCTACGAGCAGTACTTC	CASSQERGTYEQYF
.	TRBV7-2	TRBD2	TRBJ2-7	TGTGCCAGCAGCCTCAACCGGACTAGCGGGCTCTACGAGCAGTACTTC	CASSLNRTSGLYEQYF
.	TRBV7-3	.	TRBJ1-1	TGTGCCAGCAGCTTAAATCCGGGCCTTCGTCCGGAACATAGTGAAGCTTTCTTT	CASSLNPGLRPEHSEAFF
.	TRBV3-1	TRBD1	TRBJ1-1	TGTGCCAGCAGCCAGAATCTCCTCTCGGACAGGCCGAACACTGAAGCTTTCTTT	CASSQNLLSDRPNTEAFF
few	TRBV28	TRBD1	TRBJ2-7	TGTGCCAGCAGTTTTACGGGACAGGCTTATTACGAGCAGTACTTC	CASSFTGQAYYEQYF
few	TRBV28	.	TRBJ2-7	TGTGCCAGCAGTTCCCCGGGCCCTCCCCACGAGCAGTACTTC	CASSSPGPPHEQYF
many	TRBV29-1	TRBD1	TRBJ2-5	TGCAGCGTGAACAGGGGGTTGGTGGAGACCCAGTACTTC	CSVNRGLVETQYF
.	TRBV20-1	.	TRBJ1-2	TGCAGTGCCGCTAAGCCGCGCGGGGGGCATTCTGGCTACACCTTC	CSAAKPRGGHSGYTF
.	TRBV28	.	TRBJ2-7	TGTGCCGCAGCGGGGACAAGACGCTACGAGCAGTACTTC	CAAAGTRRYEQYF
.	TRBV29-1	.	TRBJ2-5	TGCAGCGTTGACTTACAGGGAGAGGCCCAGTACTTC	CSVDLQGEAQYF